The 11 T cell receptor beta chains below come from one sample, sequenced in a study of molecular identifiers for immune sequencing clone quantification. TCRdb re-derived calls from the PCR reads in MiXCR, one entry per CDR3 protein. The sample holds some 40,000 distinct CDR3 sequences; around 18% are singletons and the top ten take about 7.4%. The sample taken for sequencing was naive CD8+ T cells from blood, with Jurkat cell RNA spiked in. Indicated subset: FACS-sorted CD8+CD4-CCR7+CD45RA+ naive T cells. These receptors were collected from a human donor in good health. Some libraries in this study had Jurkat cell RNA spiked in.

To note about this clonotype: A much larger clone lies a single base off, so this may be a read error. A read error is likely, as this CDR3 ends without the conserved phenylalanine or tryptophan. The chain carries TRBV12-3 or TRBV12-4 and TRBJ2-5; maybe TRBD1 (7 bases). The CDR3 is 15 residues long. V was cut by 4 bases and J by 2 bases, with 14 bases left in between. The CDR3: CASSSSGGQQETQYS. In nucleotides, the CDR3 is TGTGCCAGCAGTTCATCAGGGGGGCAGCAAGAGACCCAGTACTCC.

This clonotype has at least ten counts. The chain has TRBV29-1 and TRBJ2-7, with D perhaps matching TRBD2 (5 bases). This CDR3 contains 16 residues. CDR1 and CDR2 from the germline V gene are SQVTM and ANQGSEA. V lost 6 bases, J lost 6 bases, and 27 bases lay in between. CDR3 nucleotides: TGCAGCGTCCAGACGCGAGGGTCTAGCCGGTCGTTCGAGCAGTACTTC. It translates to CSVQTRGSSRSFEQYF.

This clonotype was seen repeatedly, ten times or more. The V and J genes are TRBV18 and TRBJ2-7; D is ambiguous. Per germline, CDR1 KGHSH and CDR2 LQKENI. Trimming took 4 bases from V and 3 from J, leaving 1 base between them. The CDR3 runs to 10 residues. The CDR3 loop is CASSRYEQYF. The CDR3 nucleotides are TGTGCCAGCTCACGCTACGAGCAGTACTTC.

This clonotype was recorded at least ten times. V is TRBV28 and J is TRBJ2-1; 9 nucleotides agree with TRBD2. Germline CDR1 reads MDHEN; CDR2 reads SYDVKM. Losses at the gene ends were 5 bases for V and 3 bases for J; bases not matched to a gene: 5. The CDR3 spans 15 residues. CDR3 in amino acids: CASSPRLADYNEQFF. DNA for the CDR3: TGTGCCAGCAGTCCCCGACTAGCGGACTACAATGAGCAGTTCTTC.

Remarks on this clonotype: A junction boundary mismatches the germline segment, possibly from a read error. The chain employs TRBV28 and TRBJ2-1; D may be TRBD1 (6 bases). Germline CDR1 and CDR2: MDHEN and SYDVKM. The CDR3 runs 13 residues. CDR3 bases: TGTGCCGGCAGTTTTGGGGGCCACAATGAGCAGTTCTTC. Translation: CAGSFGGHNEQFF.

In its sample, this clonotype was seen many times. The rearrangement uses TRBV5-6 and TRBJ1-2; 8 bases line up with TRBD1. The CDR3 consists of 19 residues. The V segment lost 1 base and the J segment 7 bases; nucleotides outside the gene matches: 21. Per the germline V gene, CDR1 is SGHDT and CDR2 is YYEEEE. Here the CDR3 DNA reads TGTGCCAGCAGCTTGTCCCACCCTGATATGACAGGGGCTTCCCTTGGCTACACCTTC. Amino acid sequence: CASSLSHPDMTGASLGYTF.

This clonotype showed up many times. The chain has TRBV10-3 and TRBJ2-1; 8 bases fit TRBD2. The CDR3 extends over 15 amino acids. V shed 6 bases, J shed 0 bases, and the junction held 4 bases outside the gene matches. Germline V gene sequence: CDR1 ENHRY, CDR2 SYGVKD. As DNA, the CDR3 is TGTGCCATCAGGGCTAGCGGGTCCTCCTACAATGAGCAGTTCTTC. Translation gives CAIRASGSSYNEQFF.

This clonotype was detected a few times. The rearrangement joins TRBV19 to TRBJ1-1; no reliable D call. The CDR3 has 12 residues. V gave up 3 bases and J gave up 11 bases, with 13 bases separating them. CDR1 and CDR2 (germline): LNHDA, SQIVND (reference sequence). For the CDR3, the DNA is TGTGCCAGTAGTATCGGCAGCTCCTCGGCTTTCTTT. Protein: CASSIGSSSAFF.

The sample holds many counts of this clonotype. The V and J genes are TRBV10-3 and TRBJ2-2, with D unresolved. This CDR3 contains 12 residues. CDR1 is ENHRY, CDR2 SYGVKD, per germline. V was shortened by 3 bases and J by 7 bases, with 6 bases between the two germline ends. The CDR3 region is CAISEAGGELFF. The CDR3 DNA reads as TGTGCCATCAGTGAAGCTGGCGGGGAGCTGTTTTTT.

At least ten counts were recorded for this clonotype. J is TRBJ1-4 and V is TRBV15, with a possible D match to TRBD1 (5 bases). The germline V gene encodes CDR1 LNHNV and CDR2 YYDKDF (reference sequence). This CDR3 spans 15 amino acids. Trimming took 3 bases from V and 8 from J, leaving 16 bases between them. CDR3 nucleotide sequence: TGTGCCACCAGCAGCCGGGACTACTCACGGGAAAAACTGTTTTTT. Residues: CATSSRDYSREKLFF.

On this clonotype: A much bigger clone sits one base away, suggesting this may be a read error. This chain joins TRBV5-1 and TRBJ2-5, with 14 bases aligning to TRBD2. The CDR3 is 17 residues long. Germline V lookup: CDR1 SGHRS, CDR2 YFSETQ. The CDR3 region is CAGSPGLAGVWAETQYF. For the CDR3, the DNA is TGCGCCGGCAGCCCGGGACTAGCGGGAGTCTGGGCAGAGACCCAGTACTTC. The variable domain in full, with the rest retrieved from reference TRBV5-1 and TRBJ2-5, is KAGVTQTPRYLIKTRGQQVTLSCSPISGHRSVSWYQQTPGQGLQFLFEYFSETQRNKGNFPGRFSGRQFSNSRSEMNVSTLELGDSALYLCAGSPGLAGVWAETQYFGPGTRLLVL.